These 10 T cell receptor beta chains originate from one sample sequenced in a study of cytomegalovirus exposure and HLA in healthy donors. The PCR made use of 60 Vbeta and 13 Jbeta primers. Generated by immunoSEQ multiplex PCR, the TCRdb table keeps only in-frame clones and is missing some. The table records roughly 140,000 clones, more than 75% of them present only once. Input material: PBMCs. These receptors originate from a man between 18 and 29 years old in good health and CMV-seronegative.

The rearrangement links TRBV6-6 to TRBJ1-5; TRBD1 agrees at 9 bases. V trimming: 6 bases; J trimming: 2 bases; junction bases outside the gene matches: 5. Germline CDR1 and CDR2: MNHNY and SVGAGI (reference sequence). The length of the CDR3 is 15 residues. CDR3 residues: CASSLTGGGNQPQHF. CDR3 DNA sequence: TGTGCCAGCAGCTTGACAGGGGGTGGCAATCAGCCCCAGCATTTT.

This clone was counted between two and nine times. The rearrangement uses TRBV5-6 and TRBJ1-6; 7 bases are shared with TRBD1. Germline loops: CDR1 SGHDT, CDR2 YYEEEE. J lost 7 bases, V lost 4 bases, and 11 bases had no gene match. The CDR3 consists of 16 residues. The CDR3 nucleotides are TGTGCCAGCAGCAGGACCACACAGGGGTGGAATTCACCCCTCCACTTT. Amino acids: CASSRTTQGWNSPLHF.

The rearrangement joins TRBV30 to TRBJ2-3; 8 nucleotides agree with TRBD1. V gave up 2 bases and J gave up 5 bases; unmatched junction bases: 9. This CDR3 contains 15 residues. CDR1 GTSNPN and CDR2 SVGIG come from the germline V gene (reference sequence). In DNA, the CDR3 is TGTGCCTGGAGTACTCGACAGGGGAGAGTAGATACGCAGTATTTT. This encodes CAWSTRQGRVDTQYF.

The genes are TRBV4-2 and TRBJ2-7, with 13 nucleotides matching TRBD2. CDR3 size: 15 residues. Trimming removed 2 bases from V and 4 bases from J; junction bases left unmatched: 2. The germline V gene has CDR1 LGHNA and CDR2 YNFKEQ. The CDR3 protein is CASSQRTSGSYEQYF. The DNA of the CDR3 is TGTGCCAGCAGCCAACGGACTAGCGGGAGTTACGAGCAGTACTTC.

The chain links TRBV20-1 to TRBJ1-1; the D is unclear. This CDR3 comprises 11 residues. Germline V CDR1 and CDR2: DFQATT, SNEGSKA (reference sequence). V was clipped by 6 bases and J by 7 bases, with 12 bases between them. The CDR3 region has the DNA TGCAGTGCAGGAGGGCCGGTTGAAGCTTTCTTT. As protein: CSAGGPVEAFF.

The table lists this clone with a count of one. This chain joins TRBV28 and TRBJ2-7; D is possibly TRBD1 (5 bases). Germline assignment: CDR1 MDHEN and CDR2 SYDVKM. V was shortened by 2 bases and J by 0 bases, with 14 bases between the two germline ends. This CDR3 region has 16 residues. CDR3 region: CASSLVLGQGSYEQYF. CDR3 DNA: TGTGCCAGCAGTTTAGTTTTAGGGCAGGGCTCCTACGAGCAGTACTTC.

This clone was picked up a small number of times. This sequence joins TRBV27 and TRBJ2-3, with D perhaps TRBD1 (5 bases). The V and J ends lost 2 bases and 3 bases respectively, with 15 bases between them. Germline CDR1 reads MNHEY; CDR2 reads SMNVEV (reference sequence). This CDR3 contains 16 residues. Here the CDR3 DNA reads TGTGCCAGCAGTTTAGGGCAGGGAAGGAGAACAGATACGCAGTATTTT. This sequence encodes CASSLGQGRRTDTQYF.

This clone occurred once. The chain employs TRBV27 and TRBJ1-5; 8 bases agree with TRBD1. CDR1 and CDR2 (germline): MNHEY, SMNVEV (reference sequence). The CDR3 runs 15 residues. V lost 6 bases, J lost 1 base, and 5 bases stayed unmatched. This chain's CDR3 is CASSLDRVSNQPQHF. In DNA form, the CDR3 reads TGTGCCAGCAGCCTGGACAGGGTGAGCAATCAGCCCCAGCATTTT.

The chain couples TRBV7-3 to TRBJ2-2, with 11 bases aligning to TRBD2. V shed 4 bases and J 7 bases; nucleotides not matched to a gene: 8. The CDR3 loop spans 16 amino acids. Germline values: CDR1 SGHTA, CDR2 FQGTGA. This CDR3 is CASSSRRSGGGGELFF. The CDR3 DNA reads TGTGCCAGCAGCTCCCGACGTAGCGGGGGGGGCGGGGAGCTGTTTTTT.

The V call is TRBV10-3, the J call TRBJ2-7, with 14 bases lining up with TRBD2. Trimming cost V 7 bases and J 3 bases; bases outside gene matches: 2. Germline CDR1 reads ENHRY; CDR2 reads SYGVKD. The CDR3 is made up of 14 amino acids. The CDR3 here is CAITGTSGGYEQYF. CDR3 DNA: TGTGCCATCACCGGGACTAGCGGGGGCTACGAGCAGTACTTC.